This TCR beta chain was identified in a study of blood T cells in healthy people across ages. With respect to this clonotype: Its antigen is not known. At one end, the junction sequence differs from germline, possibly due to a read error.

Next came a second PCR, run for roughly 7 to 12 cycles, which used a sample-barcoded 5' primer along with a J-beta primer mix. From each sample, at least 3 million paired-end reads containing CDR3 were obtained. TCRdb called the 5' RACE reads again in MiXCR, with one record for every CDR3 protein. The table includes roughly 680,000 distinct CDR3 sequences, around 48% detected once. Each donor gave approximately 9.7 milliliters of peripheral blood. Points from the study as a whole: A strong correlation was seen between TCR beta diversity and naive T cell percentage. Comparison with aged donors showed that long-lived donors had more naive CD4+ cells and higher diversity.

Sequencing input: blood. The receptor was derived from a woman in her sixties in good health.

The CDR3 is CASSQPGAVSGANVPTF. The CDR3 DNA is TGTGCCAGCAGCCAACCAGGGGCGGTCTCTGGGGCCAACGTCCCGACTTTC. V usage is TRBV4-2 and J usage is TRBJ2-6; perhaps TRBD1 as D (6 bases). CDR1 and CDR2 from the germline V gene are LGHNA and YNFKEQ. There are 17 residues in the CDR3.